Following are 18 T cell receptor beta chains from one sample sequenced in a study of T cells in Graves' hyperthyroidism and ophthalmopathy. Amplified TCR beta CDR3 regions came from RNA transcripts. First-round RT-PCR of the TCR CDR3 relied on the HTBI primer set. Via MiXCR, TCRdb re-called the multiplex PCR reads, giving one row per CDR3 protein. Among approximately 690,000 distinct CDR3 sequences listed, roughly 15% were seen once. The sequenced sample consisted of blood. The receptor set was obtained from a woman aged 45-65 years with Graves' ophthalmopathy.

This clonotype was counted only a few times. The rearrangement links TRBV4-3 to TRBJ2-7; a weak D match, TRBD2 (6 bases). The CDR3 is 14 residues long. CDR1 is LGHNA, CDR2 YSLEER, per germline. V was pared by 3 bases and J by 3 bases, with 12 bases between. As DNA, the CDR3 is TGCGCCAGCAGCCAGTCCCGACTAGACTACGAGCAGTACTTC. It is translated as CASSQSRLDYEQYF.

Only a few counts were recorded for this clonotype. This chain joins TRBV3-1 and TRBJ1-5; a possible D gene is TRBD1 (5 bases). Trimming stripped 1 base from V and 5 bases from J, with 9 bases between. The germline CDR1 and CDR2 sequences are LGHDT and YNNKEL (reference sequence). The CDR3 is 14 residues long. In nucleotides, the CDR3 is TGTGCCAGCAGCCAAGCTGGGGGATATCAGCCCCAGCATTTT. Amino acids: CASSQAGGYQPQHF.

The sample holds a few counts of this clonotype. This chain links TRBV27 with TRBJ1-5; D is perhaps TRBD1 (6 bases). CDR1 MNHEY and CDR2 SMNVEV come from the germline V gene (reference sequence). Trimming shortened V by 7 bases and J by 2 bases, and 12 bases separated the two germline ends. The CDR3 runs to 14 residues. In DNA form, the CDR3 reads TGTGCCAGCAACCCCGGACAGCGCAATCAGCCCCAGCATTTT. This codes for CASNPGQRNQPQHF.

This clonotype was recorded at least ten times. The J gene is TRBJ2-7, the V gene TRBV18; D is unresolved. Trimming left V 5 bases short and J 4 bases short, with 12 bases between. The CDR3 is 13 residues long. Germline-derived CDR1 and CDR2 are KGHSH and LQKENI. The CDR3 DNA follows: TGTGCCAGCTCAAGGTGGGGTGGTTACGAGCAGTACTTC. Its protein is CASSRWGGYEQYF.

The table lists this clonotype with many counts. The chain recombines TRBV7-2 with TRBJ2-7, with D hard to call. The germline V gene has CDR1 SGHTA and CDR2 FQGNSA. The CDR3 extends over 11 amino acids. The V and J ends lost 5 bases and 6 bases respectively, with 8 bases between them. The CDR3 loop is CASSHDFEQYF. The CDR3 DNA reads as TGTGCCAGCAGCCACGATTTCGAGCAGTACTTC.

As for this clonotype: This could be a read error, since a much larger clone is one nucleotide away. The genes are TRBV27 and TRBJ2-7, with a weak D call TRBD2 (7 bases). Trimming took 4 bases from V and 2 from J, leaving 12 bases between them. The CDR3 length is 14 residues. Germline V gene lookup returns CDR1 MNHEY and CDR2 SMNVEV (reference sequence). In DNA, the CDR3 is TGTGCCAGCAGTTATAGGGGGGGCCCCTACGAGCAGTACTTC. This encodes CASSYRGGPYEQYF.

This clonotype was seen many times. The chain recombines TRBV20-1 with TRBJ1-5; 7 bases are a match to TRBD1. V lost 3 bases, J lost 5 bases, and 7 bases stayed unmatched. The germline V gene has CDR1 DFQATT and CDR2 SNEGSKA (reference sequence). The CDR3 length is 14 residues. This CDR3 is CSASTAGGYQPQHF. CDR3 DNA sequence: TGCAGTGCTAGCACAGCAGGGGGATATCAGCCCCAGCATTTT.

This clonotype was observed many times. The chain couples TRBV28 to TRBJ2-7; 8 bases match TRBD2. The CDR3 sequence is 16 residues long. Germline loops: CDR1 MDHEN, CDR2 SYDVKM. Germline trimming cut 5 bases from V and 5 bases from J; bases unmatched to any gene: 14. The CDR3 loop is CASSPHLAGSSHEQYF. DNA of the CDR3: TGTGCCAGCAGTCCACACCTAGCGGGCTCTTCCCACGAGCAGTACTTC.

This clonotype has at least ten counts. The genes are TRBV7-2 and TRBJ1-5, with 8 bases identical to TRBD1. The CDR3 covers 15 residues. The V gene end was trimmed by 4 bases and the J gene end by 4 bases; junction bases not matched to a gene: 6. Germline assignment: CDR1 SGHTA and CDR2 FQGNSA. DNA of the CDR3: TGTGCCAGCAGCTCGCAGGGGGCGCGTAATCAGCCCCAGCATTTT. This codes for CASSSQGARNQPQHF. The full variable domain, rest sourced from reference TRBV7-2 and TRBJ1-5, is GAGVSQSPSNKVTEKGKDVELRCDPISGHTALYWYRQSLGQGLEFLIYFQGNSAPDKSGLPSDRFSAERTGGSVSTLTIQRTQQEDSAVYLCASSSQGARNQPQHFGDGTRLSIL.

This clonotype appeared many times. The chain links TRBV18 to TRBJ1-1; D is undetermined. This CDR3 contains 16 residues. Germline V gene data show CDR1 as KGHSH and CDR2 as LQKENI. Trimming left V 0 bases short and J 1 base short, with 12 bases between. CDR3 sequence reads: CASSPPAQGRNTEAFF. The DNA for the CDR3 is TGTGCCAGCTCACCACCGGCCCAAGGAAGGAACACTGAAGCTTTCTTT.

This clonotype was seen only a few times. V and J are TRBV20-1 and TRBJ1-1, with 9 bases lining up with TRBD1. Germline values: CDR1 DFQATT, CDR2 SNEGSKA (reference sequence). The junction had 8 bases not matched to a gene; V was cut back by 4 bases and J by 2 bases. This CDR3 contains 15 residues. In DNA form, the CDR3 reads TGCAGTGCTACAGAGACAGGGGGTAAAAACACTGAAGCTTTCTTT. Translated: CSATETGGKNTEAFF.

A word on this clonotype: A much larger clone is a single base away; this may be a read error. J is TRBJ2-7 and V is TRBV29-1; D possibly corresponds to TRBD1 (6 bases). Germline V gene sequence: CDR1 SQVTM, CDR2 ANQGSEA. The CDR3 covers 12 residues. The V end was cut by 7 bases, the J end by 7 bases, with 17 bases between. For the CDR3, the DNA is TGCAGCGAAAAACAATGGGGGCATGAGCAGTACTTC. Translation: CSEKQWGHEQYF.

This clonotype showed up many times. The V and J genes are TRBV4-1 and TRBJ2-7; 7 bases line up with TRBD2. Losses at the gene ends were 4 bases for V and 7 bases for J; bases not matched to a gene: 13. Germline V gene data show CDR1 as MGHRA and CDR2 as YSYEKL. The CDR3 is 15 amino acids. CDR3 in DNA: TGCGCCAGCAGCCCAACCGCGGGACTACTGGGAGAGCAGTACTTC. It codes for CASSPTAGLLGEQYF.

This clonotype appeared many times. V gene TRBV2 combines with J gene TRBJ1-1; the D is unclear. V lost 6 bases and J 0 bases, leaving 17 bases between the germline ends. The CDR3 has 16 residues. CDR1 SNHLY and CDR2 FYNNEI come from the germline V gene. CDR3 sequence (DNA): TGTGCCAGCAGCCACGCCCAGCTGGGGATGAACACTGAAGCTTTCTTT. This codes for CASSHAQLGMNTEAFF.

J is TRBJ2-5 and V is TRBV20-1; no clear D. Germline CDR1 is DFQATT and CDR2 is SNEGSKA (reference sequence). This CDR3 spans 12 amino acids. Deletions cut 3 bases from V and 0 bases from J, with 5 bases between. The DNA for the CDR3 is TGCAGTGCTAGGGCGGACCAAGAGACCCAGTACTTC. Translating it yields CSARADQETQYF.

The chain uses TRBV7-6 and TRBJ2-5, with D tentatively TRBD2 (6 bases). The CDR3 is made up of 19 amino acids. Germline V lookup: CDR1 SGHVS, CDR2 FNYEAQ. Trimming took off 3 bases at V and 2 bases at J, with 25 bases between the two ends. The CDR3 protein is CASSFPKWGRRVGQETQYF. The CDR3 nucleotides read TGTGCCAGCAGCTTCCCCAAGTGGGGGAGGCGGGTAGGGCAAGAGACCCAGTACTTC.

At least ten counts were recorded for this clonotype. This rearrangement joins TRBV9 to TRBJ2-1; 13 bases are a match to TRBD2. The germline CDR1 and CDR2 sequences are SGDLS and YYNGEE. This CDR3 spans 16 amino acids. V gave up 4 bases and J gave up 7 bases; unmatched junction bases: 8. For the CDR3, the DNA is TGTGCCAGCAGCACATTTACTAGCGGGAGGGGGAATGAGCAGTTCTTC. Protein product: CASSTFTSGRGNEQFF. The entire variable domain, with the rest obtained from reference TRBV9 and TRBJ2-1, is as follows: DSGVTQTPKHLITATGQRVTLRCSPRSGDLSVYWYQQSLDQGLQFLIQYYNGEERAKGNILERFSAQQFPDLHSELNLSSLELGDSALYFCASSTFTSGRGNEQFFGPGTRLTVL.

This clonotype has a handful of counts. The chain links TRBV7-9 to TRBJ1-2; 9 positions agree with TRBD1. With V trimmed by 5 bases and J by 2 bases, 6 bases remained unmatched. The length of the CDR3 is 15 residues. CDR1 is SEHNR and CDR2 is FQNEAQ in the germline V gene (reference sequence). The CDR3 DNA follows: TGTGCCAGCAGCCCCGCCGGGACAGGGAACTATGGCTACACCTTC. Residues: CASSPAGTGNYGYTF.